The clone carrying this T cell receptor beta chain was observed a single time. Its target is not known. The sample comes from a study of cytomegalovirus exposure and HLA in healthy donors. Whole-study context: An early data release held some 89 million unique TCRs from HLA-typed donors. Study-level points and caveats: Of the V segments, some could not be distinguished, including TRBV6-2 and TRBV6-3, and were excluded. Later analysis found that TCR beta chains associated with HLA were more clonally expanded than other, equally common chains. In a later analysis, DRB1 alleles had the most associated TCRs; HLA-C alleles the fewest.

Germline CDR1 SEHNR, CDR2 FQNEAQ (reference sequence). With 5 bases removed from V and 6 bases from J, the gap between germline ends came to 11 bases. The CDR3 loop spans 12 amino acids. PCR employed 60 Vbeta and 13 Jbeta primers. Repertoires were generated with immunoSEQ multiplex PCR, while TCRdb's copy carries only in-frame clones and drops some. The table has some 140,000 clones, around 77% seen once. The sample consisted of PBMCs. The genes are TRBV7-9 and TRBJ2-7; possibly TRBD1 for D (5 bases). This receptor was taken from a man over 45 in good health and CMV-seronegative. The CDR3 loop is CASSIDSSEQYF. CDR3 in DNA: TGTGCCAGCAGCATCGACAGTTCCGAGCAGTACTTC.